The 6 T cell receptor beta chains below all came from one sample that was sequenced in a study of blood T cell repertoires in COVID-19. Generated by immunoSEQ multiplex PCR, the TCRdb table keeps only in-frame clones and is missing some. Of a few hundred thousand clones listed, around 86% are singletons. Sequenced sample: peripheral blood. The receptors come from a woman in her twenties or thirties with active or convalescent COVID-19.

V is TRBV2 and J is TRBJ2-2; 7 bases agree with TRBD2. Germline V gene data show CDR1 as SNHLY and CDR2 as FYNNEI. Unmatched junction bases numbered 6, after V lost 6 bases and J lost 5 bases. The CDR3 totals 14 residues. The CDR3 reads CASRRGEGTGELFF. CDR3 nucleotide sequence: TGTGCCAGCAGACGGGGGGAAGGGACCGGGGAGCTGTTTTTT.

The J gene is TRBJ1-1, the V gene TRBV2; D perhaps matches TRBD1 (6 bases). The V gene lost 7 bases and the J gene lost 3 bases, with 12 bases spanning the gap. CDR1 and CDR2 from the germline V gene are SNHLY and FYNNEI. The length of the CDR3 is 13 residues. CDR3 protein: CASKTGFDTEAFF. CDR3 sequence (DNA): TGTGCCAGCAAAACAGGGTTTGACACTGAAGCTTTCTTT. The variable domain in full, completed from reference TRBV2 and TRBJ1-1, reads EPEVTQTPSHQVTQMGQEVILRCVPISNHLYFYWYRQILGQKVEFLVSFYNNEISEKSEIFDDQFSVERPDGSNFTLKIRSTKLEDSAMYFCASKTGFDTEAFFGQGTRLTVV.

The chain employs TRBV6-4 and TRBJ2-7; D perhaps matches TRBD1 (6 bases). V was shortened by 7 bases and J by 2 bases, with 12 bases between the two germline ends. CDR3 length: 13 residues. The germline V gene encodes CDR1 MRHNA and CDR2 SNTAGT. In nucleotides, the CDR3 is TGTGCCAGCATAACAGGGCCCCCCTACGAGCAGTACTTC. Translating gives CASITGPPYEQYF.

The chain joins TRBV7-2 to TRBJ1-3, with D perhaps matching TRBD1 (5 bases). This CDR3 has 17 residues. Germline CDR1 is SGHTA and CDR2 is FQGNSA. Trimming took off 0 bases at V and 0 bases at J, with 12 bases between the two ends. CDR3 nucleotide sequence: TGTGCCAGCAGCTTAGCCACCCTGGGGCCCTCTGGAAACACCATATATTTT. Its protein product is CASSLATLGPSGNTIYF.

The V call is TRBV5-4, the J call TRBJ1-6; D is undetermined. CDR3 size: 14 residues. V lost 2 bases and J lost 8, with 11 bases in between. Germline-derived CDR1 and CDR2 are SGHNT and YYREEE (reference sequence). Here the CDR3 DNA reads TGTGCCAGCAGCTTAGAAAGGCAGGATTCACCCCTCCACTTT. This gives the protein CASSLERQDSPLHF.

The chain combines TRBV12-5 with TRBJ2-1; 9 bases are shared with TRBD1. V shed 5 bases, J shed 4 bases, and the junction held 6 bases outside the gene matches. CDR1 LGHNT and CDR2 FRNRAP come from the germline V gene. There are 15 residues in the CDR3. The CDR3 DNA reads TGTGCTAGTGGTCAACCGGGACAGGGTTACAATGAGCAGTTCTTC. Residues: CASGQPGQGYNEQFF.